This TCR beta chain was identified in a study of T cells in localized non-small cell lung cancer. Profiled with immunoSEQ multiplex PCR; TCRdb holds only in-frame clones, not every one. The repertoire holds 25,000 to 30,000 clones, roughly 90% seen once, with about 28% in the top ten. Germline CDR1 is SQVTM and CDR2 is ANQGSEA. This CDR3 spans 13 amino acids. The ends were cut back, 5 bases at V and 5 bases at J, with 16 bases in the middle. The starting material was peripheral blood, obtained before any cancer treatment. The chain links TRBV29-1 to TRBJ2-7; TRBD2 is a possible D gene (5 bases). The source of this sequence is a female donor over 55 with stage I lung adenocarcinoma. In DNA form, the CDR3 reads TGCAGCGTTCGTCCACTAGGGCACGACGAGCAGTACTTC. Amino acid sequence: CSVRPLGHDEQYF.